This TCR beta chain originates from a study of T cell responses to AZD1222 COVID-19 vaccine. Study-wide findings and caveats: Possibly, clonal diversity was underestimated; donors were largely white British and included more females. Spike-wide coverage was observed for vaccine-associated CD4 TCRs, with dominant responses at 160-218 and 743-854. Baseline seropositives among AZD1222 recipients totaled only 6 or 7.

As regards this clone: No antigen is known for it.

V shed 2 bases and J shed 2 bases, with 12 bases lying between them. CDR3 length: 15 amino acids. The germline V gene has CDR1 MNHEY and CDR2 SVGAGI. Sequenced by immunoSEQ multiplex PCR; TCRdb stores in-frame clones only, minus some. The table has 75,000 to 80,000 clones, 90% seen once. The study pooled second doses at about 4 or about 12 weeks. The receptor's source is an adult who received the AZD1222 COVID-19 vaccine. The specimen was peripheral blood, collected 28 days after the second AZD1222 dose. The chain employs TRBV6-5 and TRBJ1-1; D call uncertain. The CDR3 sequence: CASSYGGWGNTEAFF. The CDR3 region has the DNA TGTGCCAGCAGTTACGGAGGCTGGGGTAACACTGAAGCTTTCTTT.